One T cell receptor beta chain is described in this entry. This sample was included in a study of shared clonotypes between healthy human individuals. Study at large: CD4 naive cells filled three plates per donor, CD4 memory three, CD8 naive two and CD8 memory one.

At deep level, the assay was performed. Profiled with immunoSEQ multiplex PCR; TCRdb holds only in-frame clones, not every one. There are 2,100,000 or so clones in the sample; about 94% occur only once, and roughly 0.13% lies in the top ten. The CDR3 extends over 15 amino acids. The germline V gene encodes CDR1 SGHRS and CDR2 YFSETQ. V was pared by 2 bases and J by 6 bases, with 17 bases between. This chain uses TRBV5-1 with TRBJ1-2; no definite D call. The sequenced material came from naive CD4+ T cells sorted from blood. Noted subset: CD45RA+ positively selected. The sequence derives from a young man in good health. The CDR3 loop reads CASSFSGRSRDGYTF. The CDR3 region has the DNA TGCGCCAGCAGCTTTTCCGGGCGCAGTAGGGATGGCTACACCTTC. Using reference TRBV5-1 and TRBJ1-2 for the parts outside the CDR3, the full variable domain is KAGVTQTPRYLIKTRGQQVTLSCSPISGHRSVSWYQQTPGQGLQFLFEYFSETQRNKGNFPGRFSGRQFSNSRSEMNVSTLELGDSALYLCASSFSGRSRDGYTFGSGTRLTVV.